The rows below give T cell receptor beta chains drawn from one sample of a study of cytotoxic CD8 clonotypes in ibrutinib-treated CLL. Sequencing was performed with immunoSEQ multiplex PCR; in TCRdb, only in-frame clones are kept and a portion is missing. The data contain under 200,000 clones, roughly four fifths of them singletons. The sequencing used PBMCs, collected after 24 months of ibrutinib treatment. These receptor sequences come from a human donor with chronic lymphocytic leukemia. CDR3s include the opening cysteine and the closing phenylalanine or tryptophan. A D gene is named only where the DNA matches it firmly. The size field is filled for only some rows; it gives once, few, many or a size class.

TRBJ2-7	.	.	TRBV6-6	CTSSYGREQYF	TGTACCAGCAGTTACGGTCGGGAGCAGTACTTC
TRBJ1-4	.	.	TRBV7-6	CASTPTGGVNEKLFF	TGTGCCAGCACCCCTACGGGGGGGGTTAATGAAAAACTGTTTTTT
TRBJ2-1	TRBD2	.	TRBV6-5	CASIPSGRNYNEQFF	TGTGCCAGCATCCCCAGCGGGAGGAACTACAATGAGCAGTTCTTC
TRBJ1-1	.	.	TRBV29-1	CSVDGGGFGTEAFF	TGCAGCGTTGACGGAGGGGGGTTTGGGACTGAAGCTTTCTTT
TRBJ2-6	.	.	TRBV4-1	CASSSGTGANVLTF	TGCGCCAGCAGCAGTGGGACCGGGGCCAACGTCCTGACTTTC
TRBJ2-4	.	.	TRBV5-6	CASSLVSGGKNIQYF	TGTGCCAGCAGCTTAGTTTCAGGTGGTAAAAACATTCAGTACTTC
TRBJ2-1	.	.	TRBV29-1	CSVGTDLYNEQFF	TGCAGCGTTGGGACAGACCTCTACAATGAGCAGTTCTTC
TRBJ1-1	TRBD1	.	TRBV6-5	CASSYDRGRETEAFF	TGTGCCAGCAGTTACGACAGGGGGCGGGAAACTGAAGCTTTCTTT
TRBJ1-6	.	.	TRBV6-5	CASSYSGQANSPLHF	TGTGCCAGCAGTTACTCGGGCCAGGCTAATTCACCCCTCCACTTT
TRBJ2-5	.	.	TRBV7-2	CASSSLRRARQETQYF	TGTGCCAGCAGCTCCCTTCGACGGGCACGTCAAGAGACCCAGTACTTC
TRBJ1-2	.	.	TRBV19	CASSIVAHGYTF	TGTGCCAGTAGTATAGTAGCTCATGGCTACACCTTC
TRBJ2-1	.	.	TRBV27	CASSRGLPNEQFF	TGTGCCAGCAGTAGGGGGTTACCCAATGAGCAGTTCTTC
TRBJ1-2	.	.	TRBV28	CASSLTGDGYTF	TGTGCCAGCAGTTTGACTGGGGATGGCTACACCTTC
TRBJ1-1	.	.	TRBV29-1	CSVQKGGGPRNTEAFF	TGCAGCGTACAAAAAGGAGGAGGTCCGAGGAACACTGAAGCTTTCTTT
TRBJ2-7	.	.	TRBV30	CAWSVPYGSSLYEQYF	TGTGCCTGGAGTGTACCCTATGGGTCCTCCCTCTACGAGCAGTACTTC
TRBJ1-5	.	once	TRBV28	CASSPILNQPQHF	TGTGCCAGCAGTCCGATCCTCAATCAGCCCCAGCATTTT
TRBJ2-3	TRBD2	.	TRBV6-4	CASSLAGDADTQYF	TGTGCCAGCAGTCTAGCGGGAGACGCAGATACGCAGTATTTT
TRBJ2-2	.	.	TRBV7-2	CASSWASENTGELFF	TGTGCCAGCAGCTGGGCTAGCGAGAACACCGGGGAGCTGTTTTTT
TRBJ1-3	.	.	TRBV6-5	CASSFQGLGGNTIYF	TGTGCCAGCAGTTTTCAGGGGCTGGGGGGAAACACCATATATTTT
TRBJ1-2	.	.	TRBV18	CASSPGEGGYTF	TGTGCCAGCTCACCAGGGGAGGGTGGCTACACCTTC
TRBJ1-5	.	.	TRBV7-9	CASSFSDSSNQPQHF	TGTGCCAGCAGCTTTTCGGACTCTAGCAATCAGCCCCAGCATTTT
TRBJ1-4	.	.	TRBV7-9	CASSLPGSRAEKLFF	TGTGCCAGCAGCTTACCGGGGTCCCGGGCAGAAAAACTGTTTTTT
TRBJ2-1	.	.	TRBV28	CASSGPGSYNEQFF	TGTGCCAGCAGCGGCCCGGGGAGTTACAATGAGCAGTTCTTC
TRBJ1-5	.	.	TRBV30	CAWSVLRGNQPQHF	TGTGCCTGGAGTGTCCTAAGGGGGAATCAGCCCCAGCATTTT
TRBJ1-3	.	.	TRBV7-9	CASSLVSSVGGNTIYF	TGTGCCAGCAGCTTAGTCTCGTCAGTCGGTGGAAACACCATATATTTT
TRBJ2-3	TRBD2	.	TRBV7-2	CASSYLPEGTSGTDTQYF	TGTGCCAGCAGCTATTTGCCAGAGGGGACTAGCGGGACGGATACGCAGTATTTT
TRBJ1-2	TRBD1	.	TRBV11-2	CASSPDRAYGYTF	TGTGCCAGCAGCCCGGACAGGGCCTATGGCTACACCTTC
TRBJ1-2	.	.	TRBV7-2	CASSPGRTAGYTF	TGTGCCAGCAGCCCAGGACGCACGGCGGGCTACACCTTC
TRBJ2-7	.	.	TRBV19	CASSINKAQTYEQYF	TGTGCCAGTAGTATAAATAAAGCCCAGACTTACGAGCAGTACTTC
TRBJ2-3	TRBD1	.	TRBV7-9	CASTDGQGADTQYF	TGTGCCAGCACCGACGGACAGGGGGCAGATACGCAGTATTTT
TRBJ1-5	.	.	TRBV7-2	CASSLGGAGNQPQHF	TGTGCCAGCAGCTTAGGGGGTGCGGGCAATCAGCCCCAGCATTTT
TRBJ1-1	TRBD1	.	TRBV7-2	CASSPEQGAGEAFF	TGTGCCAGCAGCCCGGAACAGGGGGCAGGTGAAGCTTTCTTT
TRBJ1-1	.	.	TRBV27	CASWGFPTEAFF	TGTGCCAGCTGGGGGTTCCCCACTGAAGCTTTCTTT
TRBJ1-2	.	once	TRBV5-1	CASSLVGEANYGYTF	TGCGCCAGCAGCTTGGTAGGGGAGGCTAACTATGGCTACACCTTC
TRBJ1-2	TRBD1	.	TRBV5-1	CASSSQPGQGSVYGYTF	TGCGCCAGCAGCTCACAACCGGGACAGGGGTCCGTCTATGGCTACACCTTC
TRBJ1-1	TRBD1	.	TRBV9	CASSYDRENTEAFF	TGTGCCAGCAGCTACGACAGGGAGAACACTGAAGCTTTCTTT
TRBJ2-5	.	.	TRBV6-6	CASSYSTAQETQYF	TGTGCCAGCAGTTACTCAACAGCTCAAGAGACCCAGTACTTC
TRBJ1-2	TRBD1	.	TRBV30	CAWNGQGKYGYTF	TGTGCCTGGAATGGACAGGGCAAATATGGCTACACCTTC
TRBJ1-5	.	.	TRBV15	CATSRDGGINQPQHF	TGTGCCACCAGCAGAGATGGCGGCATTAATCAGCCCCAGCATTTT
TRBJ2-6	.	.	TRBV5-4	CASSVRGANVLTF	TGTGCCAGCAGTGTCCGTGGGGCCAACGTCCTGACTTTC
TRBJ1-5	.	.	TRBV5-8	CASSWGVEPQHF	TGTGCCAGCAGCTGGGGGGTTGAGCCCCAGCATTTT
TRBJ2-7	.	.	TRBV14	CASSQFRSSYEQYF	TGTGCCAGCAGCCAATTTAGGAGCTCCTACGAGCAGTACTTC
TRBJ2-5	.	.	TRBV2	CASSATRETQYF	TGTGCCAGCAGTGCGACTAGGGAGACCCAGTACTTC
TRBJ2-7	TRBD2	.	TRBV6-5	CASSYPRLAGGEQYF	TGTGCCAGCAGTTACCCCCGACTAGCTGGGGGGGAGCAGTACTTC
TRBJ1-4	.	once	TRBV5-1	CASSLEATNEKLFF	TGCGCCAGCAGCTTGGAGGCAACTAATGAAAAACTGTTTTTT
TRBJ1-2	TRBD1	.	TRBV2	CASLSLRGSSYTF	TGTGCCAGCCTCTCCCTCAGGGGGTCGAGCTACACCTTC
TRBJ2-3	TRBD2	.	TRBV19	CASSIAAGATDTQYF	TGTGCCAGTAGTATAGCAGCGGGAGCCACAGATACGCAGTATTTT
TRBJ2-7	.	.	TRBV6-5	CASSYSGEQYF	TGTGCCAGCAGTTACTCGGGTGAGCAGTACTTC
TRBJ1-5	.	.	TRBV29-1	CSAGGGINSNQPQHF	TGCAGCGCTGGGGGGGGGATTAATAGCAATCAGCCCCAGCATTTT
TRBJ1-1	.	.	TRBV28	CASSSPGGHATEAFF	TGTGCCAGCAGTTCCCCTGGGGGGCATGCCACTGAAGCTTTCTTT
TRBJ2-1	.	.	TRBV5-4	CASSRVSDEQFF	TGTGCCAGCAGCCGGGTTAGTGATGAGCAGTTCTTC
TRBJ2-5	.	.	TRBV7-9	CASSFLGRGETQYF	TGTGCCAGCAGCTTTCTGGGTCGGGGTGAGACCCAGTACTTC
TRBJ1-5	.	few	TRBV7-8	CASSPGRDQPQHF	TGTGCCAGCAGCCCCGGACGGGATCAGCCCCAGCATTTT